This T cell receptor beta chain was sequenced for a study of monozygotic twins with inflammatory bowel disease. General observations from the study: With others, IBD patients shared fewer clonotypes than healthy twins did, especially with disease activity.

After re-calling the 5' RACE reads, TCRdb lists one entry per CDR3 protein, DNA absent. This sample lists just over 300,000 distinct CDR3 sequences; its ten largest clones have 5.5% to 6.5%. Blood was drawn at around 2.5 ml per donor. Points on this clonotype: What it recognizes is unknown.

Germline loops: CDR1 SNHLY, CDR2 FYNNEI. The CDR3 is made up of 15 amino acids. The sequence derives from a human donor with ulcerative colitis or Crohn's disease, or a healthy co-twin of an affected twin (not recorded which). Source material: blood. The J gene is TRBJ2-1, the V gene TRBV2; as DNA is missing, the TRBD2 call by TCRdb cannot be tested. The CDR3 sequence: CASSHPGLPNNEQFF. The variable domain in full, completed from reference TRBV2 and TRBJ2-1, reads EPEVTQTPSHQVTQMGQEVILRCVPISNHLYFYWYRQILGQKVEFLVSFYNNEISEKSEIFDDQFSVERPDGSNFTLKIRSTKLEDSAMYFCASSHPGLPNNEQFFGPGTRLTVL.